Here is one T cell receptor (beta chain) with its context. The target antigen is unknown. Some clones are missing from TCRdb's copy, which holds only in-frame ones; the method was immunoSEQ multiplex PCR. This sample has around 140,000 clones, with 80% to 90% found just once. These data come from a study of Ad26.COV2.S vaccination and SARS-CoV-2 variants. Notes on the study in general: Reportedly, spike-specific CD8+ and CD4+ T cell responses achieved substantial breadth once vaccination had taken place. For non-spike TCRs, breadth in vaccine recipients resembled that in placebo recipients. Vaccine recipients surpassed placebo recipients in spike-specific TCR breadth.

Trimming took off 5 bases at V and 7 bases at J, with 12 bases between the two ends. This CDR3 contains 14 residues. Looked up from germline, CDR1 is SGHDN and CDR2 is FVKESK. The receptor was isolated from a human donor who had recovered from COVID-19. This chain connects TRBV14 to TRBJ1-6; D call uncertain. The sample was peripheral blood, taken after recovery from COVID-19. In nucleotides, the CDR3 is TGTGCCAGCAGCAAGGGATGGCAGAATTCACCCCTCCACTTT. It specifies CASSKGWQNSPLHF.